This T cell receptor (beta chain) was recorded in a study of monozygotic twins with inflammatory bowel disease. Germline V gene sequence: CDR1 SGHTA, CDR2 FQGNSA. The CDR3 extends over 15 amino acids. From around 4,000 ng of total RNA, each TCR library was prepared. TCRalpha along with TCRbeta cDNA was subjected to two nested PCRs lasting about 16 and 10 cycles. TCRdb reprocessed the 5' RACE reads; each CDR3 protein has one entry and no DNA is given. Its clone listing holds more than 100,000 distinct CDR3 sequences. Investigators pulled total RNA out of whole blood and did not sort T cells. Sequencing was done on a sample of blood. The receptor was isolated from a human donor with ulcerative colitis or Crohn's disease, or a healthy co-twin of an affected twin (not recorded which). This chain joins TRBV7-2 and TRBJ2-4; TCRdb's D call of TRBD1 is untestable without DNA. This CDR3 reads CASSRRTGMTNIQYF.